The entry that follows covers one TCR beta chain sequence. Every one of the donors was a Caucasian adult that lived in Nashville, Tennessee. These data originate in a study of shared clonotypes between healthy human individuals. Several immunoSEQ plates held equal portions of the genomic DNA taken from each subset. Libraries were prepared by immunoSEQ multiplex PCR; TCRdb keeps only in-frame clonotypes and omits some of them. There are approximately 2,300,000 clones in the sample; around 93% occur only once, and 0.37% lies in the top ten. With V trimmed by 4 bases and J by 0 bases, 7 bases remained unmatched. Germline V gene sequence: CDR1 SGHRS, CDR2 YFSETQ. This CDR3 is built from 15 residues.

This TCR was sampled from a man aged 18-30 years in good health. Some clones in this sample may be carry-over from other donors' samples. Material for sequencing was naive CD4+ T cells from PBMCs. Stated subset: CD45RA+ positively selected. This sequence joins TRBV5-1 and TRBJ2-7; 7 bases agree with TRBD2. The CDR3 region is CASSNASGGSYEQYF. The CDR3 DNA follows: TGCGCCAGCAGCAACGCTAGCGGTGGCTCCTACGAGCAGTACTTC. The full variable domain, rest sourced from reference TRBV5-1 and TRBJ2-7, is KAGVTQTPRYLIKTRGQQVTLSCSPISGHRSVSWYQQTPGQGLQFLFEYFSETQRNKGNFPGRFSGRQFSNSRSEMNVSTLELGDSALYLCASSNASGGSYEQYFGPGTRLTVT.